These 20 T cell receptor beta chains were all obtained from the same sample, sequenced in a study of molecular identifiers for immune sequencing clone quantification. TCRdb fed the PCR reads into MiXCR, producing one record per CDR3 protein. The data show tens of thousands of distinct CDR3 sequences, with 19% seen just once and approximately 1% held by the top ten. Sequences were obtained from naive CD8+ T cells from blood, with Jurkat cell RNA spiked in. Indicated subset: FACS-sorted CD8+CD4-CCR7+CD45RA+ naive T cells. The origin of the receptors is a human donor in good health. Some libraries in this study had Jurkat cell RNA spiked in.

In its sample, this clonotype was seen many times. The J gene is TRBJ2-3, the V gene TRBV7-9, with TRBD1 identical over 8 bases. The CDR3 has 13 residues. V was pared by 10 bases and J by 6 bases, with 9 bases of the junction left unmatched. Germline CDR1 reads SEHNR; CDR2 reads FQNEAQ (reference sequence). The DNA of the CDR3 is TGTGCCACCCGGGACAGGCTGCCGGATACGCAGTATTTT. Its translation is CATRDRLPDTQYF.

The table lists this clonotype with many counts. The rearrangement joins TRBV27 to TRBJ2-7, with TRBD1 matching 8 bases. The junction had 5 bases not matched to a gene; V was cut back by 0 bases and J by 10 bases. Germline assignment: CDR1 MNHEY and CDR2 SMNVEV (reference sequence). The CDR3 contains 13 residues. CDR3 nucleotides: TGTGCCAGCAGTTTATCGTCGGACAGGGTACAGTACTTC. Protein: CASSLSSDRVQYF.

This clonotype came up a few times. At one boundary the junction diverges from the germline segment, which might be a read error. V gene TRBV3-1 combines with J gene TRBJ2-5; the match to TRBD2 covers 9 bases. CDR1 and CDR2 from the germline V gene are LGHDT and YNNKEL (reference sequence). This CDR3 spans 17 amino acids. CDR3 nucleotide sequence: TGTGCCAGCGGCCACCTGGCGACTAGCGGTTTCCAAGAGACCCAGTACTTC. Translated, it gives CASGHLATSGFQETQYF.

This clonotype was counted ten times or more. This sequence joins TRBV6-6 and TRBJ1-5; D remains ambiguous. Per germline, CDR1 MNHNY and CDR2 SVGAGI (reference sequence). V shed 7 bases and J shed 5 bases, with 21 bases lying between them. The CDR3 is 16 amino acids. CDR3 sequence: CASIDGVLTRDQPQHF. The CDR3 DNA follows: TGTGCCAGCATCGACGGAGTTCTAACCCGGGATCAGCCCCAGCATTTT.

This clonotype was observed a single time. This rearrangement joins TRBV29-1 to TRBJ1-1; no definite D call. V gave up 0 bases and J gave up 1 base, with 6 bases separating them. The CDR3 extends over 13 amino acids. Germline CDR1 SQVTM, CDR2 ANQGSEA. In nucleotides, the CDR3 is TGCAGCGTTGAAGATCTTGAGAACACTGAAGCTTTCTTT. Protein sequence: CSVEDLENTEAFF.

In its sample, this clonotype was seen many times. The rearrangement joins TRBV27 to TRBJ2-7; 7 nucleotides line up with TRBD1. CDR1 is MNHEY and CDR2 is SMNVEV in the germline V gene (reference sequence). V shed 5 bases and J 1 base; nucleotides not matched to a gene: 8. The CDR3 consists of 15 residues. CDR3 DNA sequence: TGTGCCAGCAGTCTCCGAGGGACAGCTTCCTACGAGCAGTACTTC. It encodes CASSLRGTASYEQYF.

The V call is TRBV6-2 or TRBV6-3, the J call TRBJ1-5, with 8 bases identical to TRBD1. The CDR3 loop spans 18 amino acids. The V gene's germline CDR1 is MNHEY and CDR2 SVGEGT. V lost 4 bases, J lost 1 base, and 12 bases stayed unmatched. CDR3 amino acids: CASSSISQGAWSNQPQHF. The CDR3 DNA sequence: TGTGCCAGCAGTTCCATTTCCCAGGGGGCCTGGAGCAATCAGCCCCAGCATTTT.

There are many counts of this clonotype. The chain combines TRBV5-4 with TRBJ1-1; D not certain. V was pared by 3 bases and J by 1 base, with 10 bases between. Per the germline V gene, CDR1 is SGHNT and CDR2 is YYREEE (reference sequence). The CDR3 sequence is 14 residues long. CDR3 sequence: CASSSGWGNTEAFF. The CDR3, as DNA: TGTGCCAGCAGCTCCGGATGGGGGAACACTGAAGCTTTCTTT.

This clonotype was found many times. The chain employs TRBV6-2 or TRBV6-3 and TRBJ2-7; 8 bases map to TRBD1. The V gene's germline CDR1 is MNHEY and CDR2 SVGEGT. This CDR3 has 15 amino acids. Unmatched junction bases numbered 12, after V lost 5 bases and J lost 6 bases. As DNA, the CDR3 is TGTGCCAGCAGTGACGGGGACAGGAGCATCGGCGAGCAGTACTTC. It translates to CASSDGDRSIGEQYF.

The DNA of the CDR3 is TGTGCCAGCAGCTTGGTGGGCCGGGACAGGGTGGCAGATACGCAGTATTTT. Translated, it gives CASSLVGRDRVADTQYF. The J gene is TRBJ2-3, the V gene TRBV5-5; 9 nucleotides agree with TRBD1. The CDR3 has 17 amino acids. Germline V CDR1 and CDR2: SGHKS, YYEKEE (reference sequence). V shed 0 bases, J shed 4 bases, and the junction held 9 bases outside the gene matches.

This clonotype was observed many times. The rearrangement links TRBV25-1 to TRBJ2-3, with 12 bases fitting TRBD1. Germline V gives CDR1 MGHDK, CDR2 SYGVNS. Trimming removed 4 bases from V and 3 bases from J; junction bases left unmatched: 2. This CDR3 is 15 amino acids long. CDR3 nucleotides: TGTGCCAGCAGTGGGGGACAGGGGGCAACAGATACGCAGTATTTT. This translates into CASSGGQGATDTQYF.

This clonotype was detected only a few times. This may arise from a read error, as a much more abundant clone is one base away. V usage is TRBV28 and J usage is TRBJ1-2; D call uncertain. CDR1 and CDR2 from the germline V gene are MDHEN and SYDVKM. The V end lost 6 bases, the J end lost 2 bases, and 19 bases lay between the germline ends. The CDR3 covers 16 residues. The DNA of the CDR3 is TGTGCCAGCAGCACTCTGAACTACATTGGAAACTATGGCTACACCTTC. It encodes CASSTLNYIGNYGYTF.

In its sample, this clonotype was seen many times. This rearrangement joins TRBV7-9 to TRBJ1-1, with no clear D. Deletions cut 3 bases from V and 7 bases from J, with 12 bases between. Germline V gene sequence: CDR1 SEHNR, CDR2 FQNEAQ (reference sequence). The CDR3 covers 13 residues. The CDR3 region is CASSFEDSSEAFF. CDR3 nucleotide sequence: TGTGCCAGCAGCTTTGAAGACTCGAGTGAAGCTTTCTTT.

The sample holds many counts of this clonotype. The chain recombines TRBV29-1 with TRBJ2-5; 7 bases map to TRBD1. CDR1 and CDR2 (germline): SQVTM, ANQGSEA. Trimming took 7 bases from V and 0 from J; bases not matched to a gene: 8. This CDR3 has 14 residues. This chain's CDR3 is CSATTGRDQETQYF. The CDR3 DNA reads as TGCAGCGCAACGACAGGGCGGGACCAAGAGACCCAGTACTTC.

Of note for this clonotype: A much larger clone differs from this one at a single base, so this may be a read error. This chain uses TRBV4-3 with TRBJ2-1; 7 bases map to TRBD2. The CDR3 has 16 residues. Germline CDR1 LGHNA, CDR2 YSLEER. The J segment lost 0 bases and the V segment lost 5 bases, leaving 7 bases of the junction unmatched. The CDR3 coding sequence is TGCGCCAGCAGCTATTCCAGACTAGCCTCCTACAATGAGCAGTTCTTC. It codes for CASSYSRLASYNEQFF.

Many counts were recorded for this clonotype. V gene TRBV4-3 combines with J gene TRBJ2-3; the D is unclear. CDR3 length: 15 amino acids. From germline, CDR1 is LGHNA and CDR2 YSLEER. The V gene lost 0 bases and the J gene lost 3 bases, with 10 bases spanning the gap. The CDR3 loop is CASSQEAPGTDTQYF. DNA for the CDR3: TGCGCCAGCAGCCAAGAAGCACCAGGAACAGATACGCAGTATTTT.

This clonotype was seen repeatedly, ten times or more. This rearrangement joins TRBV25-1 to TRBJ2-7; maybe TRBD2 (5 bases). The germline V gene encodes CDR1 MGHDK and CDR2 SYGVNS. The V end was cut by 4 bases, the J end by 4 bases, with 23 bases between. The CDR3 consists of 17 residues. The CDR3 protein is CASSATPLNGIVYEQYF. CDR3 DNA sequence: TGTGCCAGCAGTGCCACACCTCTTAACGGGATCGTTTACGAGCAGTACTTC.

In this sample, this clonotype turned up many times. This rearrangement joins TRBV28 to TRBJ2-7, with D maybe TRBD2 (5 bases). The CDR3 totals 14 residues. Trimming cost V 3 bases and J 2 bases, with 11 bases left between them. Germline CDR1 reads MDHEN; CDR2 reads SYDVKM. The CDR3 bases are TGTGCCAGCAGTTTTCGGGATTGGCCCTACGAGCAGTACTTC. Amino acid sequence: CASSFRDWPYEQYF.

This clonotype was seen many times. V is TRBV10-3 and J is TRBJ2-7; 10 nucleotides match TRBD1. V shed 8 bases, J shed 6 bases, and the junction held 10 bases outside the gene matches. Germline CDR1 reads ENHRY; CDR2 reads SYGVKD. This CDR3 contains 14 residues. In DNA, the CDR3 is TGTGCCATCGCTGATCCGGGACAGGGGTCCGAGCAGTACTTC. Protein: CAIADPGQGSEQYF.

This clonotype was observed at least ten times. This sequence joins TRBV27 and TRBJ1-1; weak D call: TRBD1 (5 bases). Germline lookup yields CDR1 MNHEY and CDR2 SMNVEV (reference sequence). Between the trimmed V and J ends, which lost 5 bases and 5 bases, there was a span of 12 bases. The CDR3 is 13 residues long. As DNA, the CDR3 is TGTGCCAGCAGTCCAGGGATAGGGACTGAAGCTTTCTTT. Protein sequence: CASSPGIGTEAFF.